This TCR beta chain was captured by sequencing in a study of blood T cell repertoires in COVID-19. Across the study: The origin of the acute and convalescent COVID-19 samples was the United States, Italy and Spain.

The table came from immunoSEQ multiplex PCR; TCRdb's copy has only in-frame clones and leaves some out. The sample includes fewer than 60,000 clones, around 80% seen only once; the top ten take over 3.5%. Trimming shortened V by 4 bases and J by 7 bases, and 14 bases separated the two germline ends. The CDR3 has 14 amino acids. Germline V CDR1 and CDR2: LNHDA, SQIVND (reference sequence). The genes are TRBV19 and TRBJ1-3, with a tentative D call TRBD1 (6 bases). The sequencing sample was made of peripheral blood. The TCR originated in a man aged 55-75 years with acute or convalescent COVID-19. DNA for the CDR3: TGTGCCAGTAGTACAACAGGGAAGAGGAACACCATATATTTT. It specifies CASSTTGKRNTIYF. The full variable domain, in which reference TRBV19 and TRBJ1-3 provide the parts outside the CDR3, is DGGITQSPKYLFRKEGQNVTLSCEQNLNHDAMYWYRQDPGQGLRLIYYSQIVNDFQKGDIAEGYSVSREKKESFPLTVTSAQKNPTAFYLCASSTTGKRNTIYFGEGSWLTVV.